This T cell receptor beta chain was retrieved from a study of human T cells and chemical hapten exposure. For the study at large: Per-sample TCR yields varied mainly from small pooled library volume differences.

There are 15 residues in the CDR3. Germline V gene data show CDR1 as SGDLS and CDR2 as YYNGEE. V lost 0 bases, J lost 3 bases, and 3 bases stayed unmatched. As to time point: healthy volunteer bleed at 6 weeks. It was from unfractionated whole blood that total RNA was extracted. Individual cDNA molecules (in the library) carried attached unique molecular identifiers. Using its own MiXCR run on the RACE reads, TCRdb lists one record per CDR3 protein. The top ten hold about 6% of the sample, which has some 40,000 distinct CDR3 sequences, about 4% seen once. This clonotype was counted a few times. Its matching antigen is unknown. Study-level points and caveats: Once DPC sensitization occurred, TCRs above 1 in 1000 frequency showed no change.

The origin of this receptor is a human donor in good health. Some clones in this sample may be carry-over from other donors' samples. This chain uses TRBV9 with TRBJ2-1, with 7 bases fitting TRBD2. Sequenced sample: whole blood. The CDR3 DNA reads as TGTGCCAGCAGCGTAGTAGGCGGGGGCTACAATGAGCAGTTCTTC. It encodes CASSVVGGGYNEQFF.